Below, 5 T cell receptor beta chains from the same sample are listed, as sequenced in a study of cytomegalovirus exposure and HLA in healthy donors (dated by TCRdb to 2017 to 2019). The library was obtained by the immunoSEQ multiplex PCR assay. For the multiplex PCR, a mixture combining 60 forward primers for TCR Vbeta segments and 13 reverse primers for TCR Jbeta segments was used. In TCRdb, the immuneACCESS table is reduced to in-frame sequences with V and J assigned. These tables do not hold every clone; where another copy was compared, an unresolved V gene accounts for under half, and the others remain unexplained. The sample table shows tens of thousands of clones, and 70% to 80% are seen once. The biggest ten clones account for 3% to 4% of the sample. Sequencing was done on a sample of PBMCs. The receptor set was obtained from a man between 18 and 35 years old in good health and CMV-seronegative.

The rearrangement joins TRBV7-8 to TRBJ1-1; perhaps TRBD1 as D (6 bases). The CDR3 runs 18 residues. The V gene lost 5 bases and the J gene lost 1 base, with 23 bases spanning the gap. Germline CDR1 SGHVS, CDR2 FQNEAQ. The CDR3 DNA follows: TGTGCCAGCAGCCTGACCACGACAGGAGGATTTCGGAACACTGAAGCTTTCTTT. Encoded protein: CASSLTTTGGFRNTEAFF.

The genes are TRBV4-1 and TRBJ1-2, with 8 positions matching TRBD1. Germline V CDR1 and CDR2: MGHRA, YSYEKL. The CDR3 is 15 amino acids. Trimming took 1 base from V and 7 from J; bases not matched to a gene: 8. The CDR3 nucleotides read TGCGCCAGCAGCCAAGTTGTGCAGGGGGCTTCTGGCTACACCTTC. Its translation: CASSQVVQGASGYTF.

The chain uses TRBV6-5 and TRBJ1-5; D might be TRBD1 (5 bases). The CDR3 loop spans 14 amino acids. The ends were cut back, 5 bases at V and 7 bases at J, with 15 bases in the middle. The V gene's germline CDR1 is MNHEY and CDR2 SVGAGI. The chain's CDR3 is CASSREAGGQPQHF. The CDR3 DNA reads TGTGCCAGCAGTCGGGAAGCGGGGGGGCAGCCCCAGCATTTT.

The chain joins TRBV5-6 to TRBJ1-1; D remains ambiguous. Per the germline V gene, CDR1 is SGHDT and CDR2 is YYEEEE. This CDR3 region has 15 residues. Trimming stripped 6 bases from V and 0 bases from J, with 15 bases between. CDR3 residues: CASNLREGMNTEAFF. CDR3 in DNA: TGTGCCAGCAACCTGAGGGAGGGAATGAACACTGAAGCTTTCTTT.

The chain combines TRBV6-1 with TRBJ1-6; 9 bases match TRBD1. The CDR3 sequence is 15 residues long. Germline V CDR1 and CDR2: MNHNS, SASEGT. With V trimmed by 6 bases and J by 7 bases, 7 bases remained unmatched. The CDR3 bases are TGTGCCAGCAGGCCCGGGACAGGGTACAATTCACCCCTCCACTTT. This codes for CASRPGTGYNSPLHF.